These 21 T cell receptor beta chains were sequenced from one sample in a study of beta chain features in type 1 diabetes (dated 2018 in TCRdb). To prepare the library, the immunoSEQ multiplex PCR assay was applied. The entire amount of isolated RNA was reverse transcribed using the High Capacity cDNA Reverse Transcription Kit, so the sequenced TCRB transcripts were expressed ones. This is the immuneACCESS table as TCRdb keeps it, with only in-frame sequences that have V and J called. A part of the clones is gone; compared with another copy, unresolved V genes explain less than half, and the rest is unexplained. The sample table shows 400,000 to 600,000 clones, and roughly 31% are seen once. Of the sample, roughly 0.06% is held by the ten largest clones. The sample taken for sequencing was naive CD4+ T cells from blood. The cell subset or site label, as the study defines it: true naive CD4+ T cells. The receptors were sampled from a man between 18 and 29 years old in good health.

V is TRBV4-2 and J is TRBJ1-5; D is ambiguous. Germline CDR1 reads LGHNA; CDR2 reads YNFKEQ. The CDR3 contains 12 residues. Between the trimmed V and J ends, which lost 5 bases and 5 bases, there was a span of 7 bases. The CDR3 DNA follows: TGTGCCAGCAGCTCGGGAGATCAGCCCCAGCATTTT. It encodes CASSSGDQPQHF.

The chain uses TRBV2 and TRBJ2-5; D might be TRBD1 or TRBD2, each matching 5 bases. The CDR3 extends over 14 amino acids. CDR1 and CDR2 from the germline V gene are SNHLY and FYNNEI. V was clipped by 6 bases and J by 2 bases, with 13 bases between them. The CDR3 is CASSLGTEQETQYF. The CDR3 DNA is TGTGCCAGCAGCCTCGGGACGGAACAAGAGACCCAGTACTTC. Full variable domain (missing parts from reference TRBV2 and TRBJ2-5): EPEVTQTPSHQVTQMGQEVILRCVPISNHLYFYWYRQILGQKVEFLVSFYNNEISEKSEIFDDQFSVERPDGSNFTLKIRSTKLEDSAMYFCASSLGTEQETQYFGPGTRLLVL.

V usage is TRBV7-2 and J usage is TRBJ1-2; D is undetermined. The germline gives CDR1 SGHTA, CDR2 FQGNSA. Trimming shortened V by 5 bases and J by 0 bases, and 10 bases separated the two germline ends. This CDR3 is 14 amino acids long. The CDR3 DNA reads as TGTGCCAGCAGCCACCGTATGACTAACTATGGCTACACCTTC. Its protein is CASSHRMTNYGYTF.

The sample holds a few counts of this clone. V and J are TRBV7-2 and TRBJ2-7, with 8 bases lining up with TRBD2. In germline, CDR1 is SGHTA, CDR2 FQGNSA. The CDR3 runs to 16 residues. The junction had 12 bases not matched to a gene; V was cut back by 5 bases and J by 3 bases. For the CDR3, the DNA is TGTGCCAGCAGCGTCACCAGAGCGGGAGCAAGCTACGAGCAGTACTTC. It specifies CASSVTRAGASYEQYF.

This clone occurred once. The V call is TRBV5-1, the J call TRBJ2-3; 12 bases align to TRBD1. Germline V lookup: CDR1 SGHRS, CDR2 YFSETQ. Trimming removed 4 bases from V and 8 bases from J; junction bases left unmatched: 5. The CDR3 covers 14 residues. The CDR3 region has the DNA TGCGCCAGCAGCGCCGGGACAGGGGGCAGTACGCAGTATTTT. It yields the protein CASSAGTGGSTQYF.

The CDR3 DNA reads TGTGCCAGCAGCGTAGCGGGACAGGGGGCGTTGGGGGCCAACGTCCTGACTTTC. It encodes CASSVAGQGALGANVLTF. This chain connects TRBV9 to TRBJ2-6, with 12 bases identical to TRBD1. Looked up from germline, CDR1 is SGDLS and CDR2 is YYNGEE. This CDR3 spans 18 amino acids. Trimming took 0 bases from V and 4 from J; bases not matched to a gene: 5.

On this clone: The identical CDR3 is also encoded by other nucleotide sequences in the sample. J is TRBJ1-1 and V is TRBV5-1, with D possibly matching TRBD1 (6 bases). The germline V and J ends were trimmed by 2 bases and 0 bases, with 8 bases remaining between them. CDR1 SGHRS and CDR2 YFSETQ come from the germline V gene. This CDR3 is built from 14 residues. CDR3 bases: TGCGCCAGCAGCTTACAGGGCATGAACACTGAAGCTTTCTTT. This gives the protein CASSLQGMNTEAFF.

The CDR3 loop reads CASSLSGGEQYF. The CDR3 DNA is TGTGCCAGCAGCTTATCGGGGGGCGAGCAGTACTTC. This chain connects TRBV7-2 to TRBJ2-7; TRBD2 matches 7 bases. From germline, CDR1 is SGHTA and CDR2 FQGNSA. After removal of 2 bases from V and 6 bases from J, the junction contained 1 base not matched to a gene. The CDR3 runs 12 residues.

V gene TRBV6-5 combines with J gene TRBJ2-1; D perhaps matches TRBD2 (6 bases). Germline V CDR1 and CDR2: MNHEY, SVGAGI. The CDR3 covers 14 residues. V shed 5 bases and J shed 8 bases, with 16 bases lying between them. DNA for the CDR3: TGTGCCAGCAGTCCCGGTCGGGAGAGATATGAGCAGTTCTTC. Its translation: CASSPGRERYEQFF.

The rearrangement joins TRBV6-6 to TRBJ2-7; D is possibly TRBD1 (5 bases). Germline CDR1 and CDR2: MNHNY and SVGAGI (reference sequence). This CDR3 comprises 12 residues. The germline V and J ends were trimmed by 6 bases and 2 bases, with 8 bases remaining between them. The DNA for the CDR3 is TGTGCCAGCAGAGCAGGGCCCTACGAGCAGTACTTC. Translated: CASRAGPYEQYF.

The chain uses TRBV30 and TRBJ1-4; 8 positions match TRBD1. This CDR3 comprises 13 residues. V gave up 5 bases and J gave up 5 bases; unmatched junction bases: 4. CDR1 and CDR2 (germline): GTSNPN, SVGIG (reference sequence). CDR3 amino acids: CAWGRDRNEKLFF. As DNA, the CDR3 is TGTGCCTGGGGACGGGACAGGAATGAAAAACTGTTTTTT. The full variable domain, completed using reference TRBV30 and TRBJ1-4, is SQTIHQWPATLVQPVGSPLSLECTVEGTSNPNLYWYRQAAGRGLQLLFYSVGIGQISSEVPQNLSASRPQDRQFILSSKKLLLSDSGFYLCAWGRDRNEKLFFGSGTQLSVL.

This chain uses TRBV15 with TRBJ2-3; TRBD2 might be the D (5 bases). The CDR3 consists of 16 residues. V lost 0 bases, J lost 0 bases, and 10 bases lay in between. Germline V gives CDR1 LNHNV, CDR2 YYDKDF (reference sequence). The CDR3 spells CATSRDVTGSTDTQYF. CDR3 coding DNA: TGTGCCACCAGCAGAGATGTCACGGGGAGCACAGATACGCAGTATTTT.

V usage is TRBV18 and J usage is TRBJ2-1; 10 bases match TRBD1. The V gene's germline CDR1 is KGHSH and CDR2 LQKENI. V lost 3 bases, J lost 7 bases, and 9 bases stayed unmatched. The CDR3 is 16 residues long. The CDR3, as DNA: TGTGCCAGCTCACCCATGACAGGGGGCACGAGAAATGAGCAGTTCTTC. Protein sequence: CASSPMTGGTRNEQFF. Full variable domain (outside the CDR3, taken from reference TRBV18 and TRBJ2-1): NAGVMQNPRHLVRRRGQEARLRCSPMKGHSHVYWYRQLPEEGLKFMVYLQKENIIDESGMPKERFSAEFPKEGPSILRIQQVVRGDSAAYFCASSPMTGGTRNEQFFGPGTRLTVL.

The V gene is TRBV6-5, the J gene TRBJ2-3; D remains ambiguous. V was trimmed by 0 bases and J by 0 bases, leaving 7 bases between them. Germline-derived CDR1 and CDR2 are MNHEY and SVGAGI. This CDR3 contains 15 residues. The CDR3 protein is CASSYSDTSTDTQYF. CDR3 nucleotide sequence: TGTGCCAGCAGTTACTCTGACACTAGCACAGATACGCAGTATTTT.

This chain uses TRBV7-9 with TRBJ2-1; D ambiguous. The germline V and J ends were trimmed by 1 base and 12 bases, with 7 bases remaining between them. The CDR3 has 11 amino acids. Germline CDR1 reads SEHNR; CDR2 reads FQNEAQ (reference sequence). The CDR3 reads CASSLGVTQFF. As DNA, the CDR3 is TGTGCCAGCAGCTTAGGGGTGACGCAGTTCTTC.

This clone came up a few times. This chain connects TRBV10-3 to TRBJ2-3; D is unclear. Germline assignment: CDR1 ENHRY and CDR2 SYGVKD. The CDR3 extends over 14 amino acids. The V and J ends lost 4 bases and 4 bases respectively, with 12 bases between them. The CDR3 is CAISAQRDADTQYF. The CDR3 nucleotides read TGTGCCATCAGTGCTCAGAGAGACGCAGATACGCAGTATTTT.

The rearrangement links TRBV13 to TRBJ2-5; TRBD2 matches 14 bases. The CDR3 has 15 amino acids. The V and J ends lost 4 bases and 3 bases, in that order; junction bases with no gene match: 1. The germline gives CDR1 PRHDT, CDR2 FYEKMQ (reference sequence). CDR3 amino acids: CASSSGLAGEETQYF. Here the CDR3 DNA reads TGTGCCAGCAGCTCGGGACTAGCGGGAGAAGAGACCCAGTACTTC.

This clone was detected only a few times. The V gene is TRBV2, the J gene TRBJ2-1; 12 positions match TRBD2. The trim removed 6 bases at V and 9 bases at J, leaving 6 bases unmatched. The CDR3 is 14 residues long. From germline, CDR1 is SNHLY and CDR2 FYNNEI. The CDR3: CASRRTSGEGEQFF. The CDR3 DNA reads TGTGCCAGCAGGCGGACTAGCGGGGAGGGTGAGCAGTTCTTC.

This clone was seen more than once but under ten times. The V gene is TRBV2, the J gene TRBJ1-4; 7 nucleotides match TRBD1. Losses at the gene ends were 5 bases for V and 8 bases for J; bases not matched to a gene: 11. The germline V gene encodes CDR1 SNHLY and CDR2 FYNNEI. This CDR3 is built from 15 residues. Here the CDR3 reads CASSIRQGFDEKLFF. CDR3 DNA sequence: TGTGCCAGCAGTATCCGACAGGGATTTGACGAAAAACTGTTTTTT.

There are a few counts of this clone. The rearrangement joins TRBV7-9 to TRBJ2-7; no firm D call. Germline V gives CDR1 SEHNR, CDR2 FQNEAQ (reference sequence). V was shortened by 5 bases and J by 7 bases, with 12 bases between the two germline ends. The CDR3 totals 12 residues. The CDR3 reads CASSPVLGEQYF. The CDR3 DNA follows: TGTGCCAGCAGCCCAGTGCTGGGGGAGCAGTACTTC.

The V gene is TRBV7-8, the J gene TRBJ2-1; TRBD1 matches 11 bases. There are 16 residues in the CDR3. Germline CDR1 and CDR2: SGHVS and FQNEAQ. The V and J ends lost 4 bases and 7 bases, in that order; junction bases with no gene match: 9. As DNA, the CDR3 is TGTGCCAGCAGCTCACCGGGACAGGGGGTTCGTAATGAGCAGTTCTTC. Its translation is CASSSPGQGVRNEQFF.